This T cell receptor beta chain was profiled in a study of Graves' ophthalmopathy and Graves' hyperthyroidism. About the research overall: Peripheral blood was collected at initial diagnosis, before any treatment. Study results and limitations: The model predicted progression of ophthalmopathy with a sensitivity of about 68%, and its specificity was about 76%. Also, most clonotypes expanded in the thyroid above 0.001 frequency appeared in blood.

Patients with other autoimmune diseases, uncontrolled infections, pregnancy or lactation were excluded. The V gene end was trimmed by 6 bases and the J gene end by 5 bases; junction bases not matched to a gene: 10. CDR3 length: 15 residues. Amplified material comprised TCR beta CDR3 regions derived from RNA transcripts. The workflow started with a first-round RT-PCR run with HTBI primers and then moved on to a second-round multiplex PCR. A single record per CDR3 protein comes from TCRdb applying MiXCR to the multiplex PCR reads. The data hold 170,000 or so distinct CDR3 sequences, with roughly two fifths observed a single time. Ten or more counts support this clonotype. Its antigen is currently unknown.

The sequenced sample consisted of peripheral blood. This sequence was found in a woman in her forties with Graves' ophthalmopathy. The V call is TRBV12-3 or TRBV12-4, the J call TRBJ1-1; 9 positions agree with TRBD1. The CDR3 region has the DNA TGTGCCAGCAGCCCAATTACAGGGGGCAGAACTGAAGCTTTCTTT. It codes for CASSPITGGRTEAFF.